These 15 T cell receptor beta chains originate from one sample sequenced in a study of cytomegalovirus exposure and HLA in healthy donors. Researchers ran the PCR with 60 Vbeta and 13 Jbeta primers. Using immunoSEQ multiplex PCR, the repertoire was profiled, and TCRdb retains in-frame clones only, with some absent. The sample consists of over 85,000 clones, around 77% of them appearing once. Sequencing input: PBMCs. These receptors all stem from a male donor in good health and CMV-seropositive.

This rearrangement joins TRBV7-9 to TRBJ2-5; D perhaps matches TRBD1 (6 bases). The CDR3 is 14 amino acids. CDR1 and CDR2 (germline): SEHNR, FQNEAQ (reference sequence). Trimming took off 4 bases at V and 7 bases at J, with 16 bases between the two ends. CDR3 amino acids: CASSSRTETMTQYF. The CDR3 DNA sequence: TGTGCCAGCAGCTCCCGGACAGAGACGATGACCCAGTACTTC.

The chain joins TRBV27 to TRBJ2-1; 13 bases match TRBD2. The V gene end was trimmed by 6 bases and the J gene end by 7 bases; junction bases not matched to a gene: 6. Germline CDR1 is MNHEY and CDR2 is SMNVEV (reference sequence). The length of the CDR3 is 15 residues. DNA for the CDR3: TGTGCCAGCAGACCTCGGACTAGCGGGAGTAATGAGCAGTTCTTC. It yields the protein CASRPRTSGSNEQFF.

This sequence joins TRBV7-2 and TRBJ2-5; 7 positions agree with TRBD1. Germline trimming cut 5 bases from V and 5 bases from J; bases unmatched to any gene: 11. The germline gives CDR1 SGHTA, CDR2 FQGNSA. The CDR3 consists of 15 residues. This CDR3 reads CASSLHPQGRETQYF. The DNA for the CDR3 is TGTGCCAGCAGCCTCCACCCACAGGGGCGGGAGACCCAGTACTTC.

CDR3 sequence (DNA): TGTGCCAGCAGCTTCGCGGGGGGAAAGGGGCATGGCTACACCTTC. It encodes CASSFAGGKGHGYTF. The J gene is TRBJ1-2, the V gene TRBV7-8; a weak D match, TRBD1 (5 bases). Germline values: CDR1 SGHVS, CDR2 FQNEAQ. The CDR3 runs to 15 residues. V was clipped by 3 bases and J by 6 bases, with 17 bases between them. The complete variable domain, with remaining parts taken from reference TRBV7-8 and TRBJ1-2, reads GAGVSQSPRYKVAKRGQDVALRCDPISGHVSLFWYQQALGQGPEFLTYFQNEAQLDKSGLPSDRFFAERPEGSVSTLKIQRTQQEDSAVYLCASSFAGGKGHGYTFGSGTRLTVV.

The V call is TRBV19, the J call TRBJ2-3, with 11 bases identical to TRBD2. The CDR3 is 16 residues long. Germline CDR1 LNHDA, CDR2 SQIVND (reference sequence). V lost 3 bases to trimming and J lost 6 bases; unmatched junction nucleotides: 8. CDR3 protein: CASSIASGRLLDTQYF. The CDR3 nucleotides read TGTGCCAGTAGTATCGCTAGCGGGAGGTTGTTGGATACGCAGTATTTT.

On this clone: The junction departs from the called germline gene at one end, perhaps through a read error. The same CDR3 is also encoded by other DNA sequences in this sample. The gene calls are TRBV6-5 and TRBJ2-1; 10 bases are a match to TRBD2. CDR3 size: 14 residues. Germline CDR1 is MNHEY and CDR2 is SVGAGI. CDR3 sequence (DNA): TGCGCCAGCAATCGGGGACTAGCGTCCAATGAGCAGTTCTTC. Its translation: CASNRGLASNEQFF.

The chain links TRBV30 to TRBJ2-7; 12 bases are a match to TRBD2. This CDR3 has 15 residues. Germline CDR1 reads GTSNPN; CDR2 reads SVGIG (reference sequence). V was pared by 1 base and J by 4 bases, with 5 bases of the junction left unmatched. The chain's CDR3 is CAWSARLAGEYEQYF. CDR3 sequence (DNA): TGTGCCTGGAGTGCCCGACTAGCGGGGGAATACGAGCAGTACTTC.

The rearrangement uses TRBV5-6 and TRBJ2-7; 8 nucleotides line up with TRBD2. J was trimmed by 3 bases and V by 1 base; bases with no gene match: 3. The CDR3 is made up of 14 amino acids. Germline CDR1 and CDR2: SGHDT and YYEEEE. CDR3 loop: CASSLSGGNYEQYF. CDR3 nucleotides: TGTGCCAGCAGCTTGTCGGGAGGGAACTACGAGCAGTACTTC.

The V call is TRBV28, the J call TRBJ1-4; 8 bases align to TRBD1. The V gene end was trimmed by 6 bases and the J gene end by 5 bases; junction bases not matched to a gene: 8. The CDR3 extends over 15 amino acids. The germline gives CDR1 MDHEN, CDR2 SYDVKM. The CDR3 here is CASRTPGTGNEKLFF. CDR3 DNA: TGTGCCAGCAGGACCCCCGGGACAGGCAATGAAAAACTGTTTTTT.

CDR3 sequence: CATETGVSTDTQYF. CDR3 nucleotides: TGTGCCACCGAAACAGGGGTATCAACAGATACGCAGTATTTT. V gene TRBV5-4 combines with J gene TRBJ2-3; TRBD1 agrees at 7 bases. The junction had 10 bases not matched to a gene; V was cut back by 9 bases and J by 3 bases. There are 14 residues in the CDR3. Germline V CDR1 and CDR2: SGHNT, YYREEE (reference sequence).

A few counts support this clone. J is TRBJ2-7 and V is TRBV7-9, with 7 bases fitting TRBD2. The CDR3 runs to 18 residues. The germline CDR1 and CDR2 sequences are SEHNR and FQNEAQ (reference sequence). The V gene end was trimmed by 5 bases and the J gene end by 0 bases; junction bases not matched to a gene: 16. This chain's CDR3 is CASSQGRGLTLSSYEQYF. In DNA, the CDR3 is TGTGCCAGCAGCCAGGGTCGGGGACTAACTTTGAGCTCCTACGAGCAGTACTTC.

The chain joins TRBV9 to TRBJ1-1; 7 nucleotides agree with TRBD1. Germline V gene lookup returns CDR1 SGDLS and CDR2 YYNGEE. Unmatched junction bases numbered 13, after V lost 4 bases and J lost 7 bases. The CDR3 has 15 amino acids. The CDR3: CASSPRVMGDSEAFF. DNA for the CDR3: TGTGCCAGCAGCCCAAGGGTTATGGGGGACAGTGAAGCTTTCTTT.

V usage is TRBV2 and J usage is TRBJ2-2; 7 bases agree with TRBD1. The CDR3 extends over 13 amino acids. Germline CDR1 SNHLY, CDR2 FYNNEI. Losses at the gene ends were 7 bases for V and 4 bases for J; bases not matched to a gene: 3. Here the CDR3 reads CASKQGSTGELFF. The CDR3 DNA reads TGTGCCAGCAAACAGGGGAGCACCGGGGAGCTGTTTTTT.

This clone was detected a few times. J is TRBJ2-3 and V is TRBV2, with D tentatively TRBD1 (6 bases). The CDR3 totals 13 residues. Germline V gene sequence: CDR1 SNHLY, CDR2 FYNNEI. The V end was cut by 7 bases, the J end by 2 bases, with 10 bases between. The CDR3, as DNA: TGTGCCAGCAACAGGGAATACACAGATACGCAGTATTTT. Translated: CASNREYTDTQYF.

The V call is TRBV28, the J call TRBJ2-7; the match to TRBD1 covers 7 bases. The germline gives CDR1 MDHEN, CDR2 SYDVKM. The CDR3 is made up of 12 amino acids. The J segment lost 0 bases and the V segment lost 8 bases, leaving 1 base of the junction unmatched. CDR3 coding DNA: TGTGCCAGCGGACAGGTCTCCTACGAGCAGTACTTC. As protein: CASGQVSYEQYF. The whole variable domain, remainder taken from reference TRBV28 and TRBJ2-7, is DVKVTQSSRYLVKRTGEKVFLECVQDMDHENMFWYRQDPGLGLRLIYFSYDVKMKEKGDIPEGYSVSREKKERFSLILESASTNQTSMYLCASGQVSYEQYFGPGTRLTVT.